Listed below are T cell receptor beta chains from one sample, sequenced in a study of T cells in localized non-small cell lung cancer. TCRdb's table, derived via immunoSEQ multiplex PCR, lists solely in-frame clones and lacks some. The sample yields around 26,000 clones, 70% to 90% seen once. The specimen was peripheral blood, collected before any cancer treatment. The receptors originated from a woman aged 18-55 years with stage I lung adenocarcinoma. Each CDR3 is given with its conserved first and last residue. A D gene is named only where the DNA matches it firmly.

V gene: TRBV7-9; D gene: .; J gene: TRBJ1-1; CDR3 protein: CASSLIQGGGVEAFF
V gene: TRBV19; D gene: TRBD1; J gene: TRBJ2-5; CDR3 protein: CASASTFTGGQETQYF
V gene: TRBV11-2; D gene: .; J gene: TRBJ1-2; CDR3 protein: CASSLGRGPGYGYTF
V gene: TRBV14; D gene: TRBD1; J gene: TRBJ2-1; CDR3 protein: CASSHARTGPYNEQFF
V gene: TRBV7-2; D gene: .; J gene: TRBJ2-5; CDR3 protein: CASSLTGTQETQYF
V gene: TRBV4-1; D gene: .; J gene: TRBJ1-2; CDR3 protein: CASSQDEAARLYGYTF
V gene: TRBV7-3; D gene: .; J gene: TRBJ1-2; CDR3 protein: CASSLTRDVSKDGYTF
V gene: TRBV7-2; D gene: .; J gene: TRBJ1-2; CDR3 protein: CASSFGTSYGYTF
V gene: TRBV7-9; D gene: .; J gene: TRBJ1-4; CDR3 protein: CASSLGYMDTHEKLFF
V gene: TRBV4-1; D gene: .; J gene: TRBJ2-6; CDR3 protein: CASRSRIEAGANVLTF
V gene: TRBV6-1; D gene: .; J gene: TRBJ1-5; CDR3 protein: CASSPEPGGDQPQHF
V gene: TRBV6-5; D gene: .; J gene: TRBJ2-4; CDR3 protein: CASSYKPGTKNIQYF
V gene: TRBV28; D gene: .; J gene: TRBJ2-1; CDR3 protein: CASSFLGLTDNEQFF
V gene: TRBV11-2; D gene: TRBD1; J gene: TRBJ1-5; CDR3 protein: CASSETGTWPQHF
V gene: TRBV14; D gene: TRBD2; J gene: TRBJ2-7; CDR3 protein: CASSQEAGSGYEQYF
V gene: TRBV6-5; D gene: .; J gene: TRBJ2-2; CDR3 protein: CASSTRDTGELFF